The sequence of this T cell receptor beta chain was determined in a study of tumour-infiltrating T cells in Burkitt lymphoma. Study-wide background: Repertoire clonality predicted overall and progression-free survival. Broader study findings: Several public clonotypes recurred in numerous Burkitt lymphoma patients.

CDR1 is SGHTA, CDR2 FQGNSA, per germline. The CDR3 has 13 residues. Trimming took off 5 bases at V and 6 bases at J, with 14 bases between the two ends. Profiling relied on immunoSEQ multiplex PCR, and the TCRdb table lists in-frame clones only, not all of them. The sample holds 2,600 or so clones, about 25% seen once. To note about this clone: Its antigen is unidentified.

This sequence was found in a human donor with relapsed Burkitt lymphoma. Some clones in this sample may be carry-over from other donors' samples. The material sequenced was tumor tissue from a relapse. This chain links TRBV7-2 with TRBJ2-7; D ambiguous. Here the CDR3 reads CASSPAWPREQYF. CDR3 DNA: TGTGCCAGCAGCCCCGCCTGGCCTCGCGAGCAGTACTTC. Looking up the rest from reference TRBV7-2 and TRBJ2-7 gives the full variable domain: GAGVSQSPSNKVTEKGKDVELRCDPISGHTALYWYRQSLGQGLEFLIYFQGNSAPDKSGLPSDRFSAERTGGSVSTLTIQRTQQEDSAVYLCASSPAWPREQYFGPGTRLTVT.